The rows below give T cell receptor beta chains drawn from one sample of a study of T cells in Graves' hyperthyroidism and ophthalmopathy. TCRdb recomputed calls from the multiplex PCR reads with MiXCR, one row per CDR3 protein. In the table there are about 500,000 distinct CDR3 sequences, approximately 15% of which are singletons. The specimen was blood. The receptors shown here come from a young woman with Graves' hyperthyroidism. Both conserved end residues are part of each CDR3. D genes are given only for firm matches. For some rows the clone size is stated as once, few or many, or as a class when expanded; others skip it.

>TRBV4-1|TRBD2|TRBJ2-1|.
TGCGCCAGCAGCCACCGTCGGGGGGGGCCCTCGAGCTATGAGCAGTTCTTC
CASSHRRGGPSSYEQFF
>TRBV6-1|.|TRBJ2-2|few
TGTGCCAGCAACCCCCCCCCGGGCGGGGCAAACACCGGGGAGCTGTTTTTT
CASNPPPGGANTGELFF
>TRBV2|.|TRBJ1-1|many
TGTGCCAGCAGTCTACTTAAGGAAAAGCAGGGTGACACTGAAGCTTTCTTT
CASSLLKEKQGDTEAFF
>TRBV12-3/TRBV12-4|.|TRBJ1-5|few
TGTGCCAGCAGTACCCGTAAGGGCACCAATCAGCCCCAGCATTTT
CASSTRKGTNQPQHF
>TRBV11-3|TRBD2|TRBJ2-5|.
TGTGCCAGCAGCCCCACAGCGGGGGCTGAGACCCAGTACTTC
CASSPTAGAETQYF
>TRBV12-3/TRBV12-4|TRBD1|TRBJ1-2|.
TGTGCCAACAGTCCACAGGGGAATGGCTACACCTTC
CANSPQGNGYTF
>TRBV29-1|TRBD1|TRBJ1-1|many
TGCAGCGTTGAACAGGGGGTCATGAACACTGAAGCTTTCTTT
CSVEQGVMNTEAFF
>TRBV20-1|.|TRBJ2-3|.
TGCAGTGCTAGGGTAACAGGGGGCGGCTTCGCGGGGGGGCCTCACGATACGCAGTATTTT
CSARVTGGGFAGGPHDTQYF
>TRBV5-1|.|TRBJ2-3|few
TGCGCCAGCAGCTTGGAAAGGGGTAACACAGATACGCAGTATTTT
CASSLERGNTDTQYF
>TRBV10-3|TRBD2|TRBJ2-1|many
TGTGCCATCAGTACTAGCGGGGAGGACAATGAGCAGTTCTTC
CAISTSGEDNEQFF
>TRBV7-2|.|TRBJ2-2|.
TGTGCCAGCAGCCCCCGCCCTCTAGCTTCGAACACCGGGGAGCTGTTTTTT
CASSPRPLASNTGELFF
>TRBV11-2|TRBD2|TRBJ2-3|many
TGTGCCAGCAGCCCACTGACTAGCGGCACAGATACGCAGTATTTT
CASSPLTSGTDTQYF
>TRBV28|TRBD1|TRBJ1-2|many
TGTGCCAGCAGTAATTTGGAGACAGGGTCCTATGGCTACACCTTC
CASSNLETGSYGYTF
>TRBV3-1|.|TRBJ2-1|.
TGTGCCAGCAGCCAAGTAGTAGGGTATTCCTACAATGAGCAGTTCTTC
CASSQVVGYSYNEQFF
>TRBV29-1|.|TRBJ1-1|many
TGCAGCGTTGTAGGGGCCAACACTGAAGCTTTCTTT
CSVVGANTEAFF
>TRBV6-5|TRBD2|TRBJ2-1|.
TGTGCCAGCAGTTACTCGATTAGCGGGGGGTCGATCTCCTACAATGAGCAGTTCTTC
CASSYSISGGSISYNEQFF
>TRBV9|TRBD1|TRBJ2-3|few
TGTGCCAGCAGCCCCCGACAGGGGGCGGGAGATACGCAGTATTTT
CASSPRQGAGDTQYF
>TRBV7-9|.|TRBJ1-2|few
TGTGCCAGCAGCCTCGGACCGGGGGCTGGCTACACCTTC
CASSLGPGAGYTF
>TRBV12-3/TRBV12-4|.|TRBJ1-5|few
TGTGCCAGCAGTGGAACGACGGCCAATCAGCCCCAGCATTTT
CASSGTTANQPQHF
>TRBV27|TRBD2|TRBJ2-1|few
TGTGCCAGCAGTCGTAATAGCGGGTTGGACAATGAGCAGTTCTTC
CASSRNSGLDNEQFF